These T cell receptor beta chains were read from a single sample in a study of T cells in Graves' hyperthyroidism and ophthalmopathy. In TCRdb, the multiplex PCR reads were re-called with MiXCR into one record per CDR3 protein. This table holds roughly 130,000 distinct CDR3 sequences, approximately 20% found once. The sample taken for sequencing was blood. These receptors came from a woman aged 45-65 years with Graves' hyperthyroidism that later progressed to Graves' ophthalmopathy. CDR3s include the opening cysteine and the closing phenylalanine or tryptophan. The D gene is left open where the match is weak. A clone size is listed for some rows: how often the clone was seen (once, few, many), or a class if it is expanded.

D gene | J gene | V gene | CDR3 length | clone size | CDR3 protein
TRBD2 | TRBJ2-3 | TRBV27 | 16 | . | CARSRLAGVSTDTQYF
TRBD2 | TRBJ2-1 | TRBV19 | 15 | . | CASRGGLAVENEQFF
. | TRBJ2-2 | TRBV2 | 14 | many | CASSFREGAGELFF
. | TRBJ2-3 | TRBV7-2 | 15 | many | CASSLRRATTDTQYF
TRBD2 | TRBJ2-3 | TRBV20-1 | 14 | many | CSASPAGLTDTQYF
TRBD1 | TRBJ1-1 | TRBV18 | 15 | many | CASSIGTASGAEAFF
. | TRBJ1-1 | TRBV5-1 | 15 | . | CASSLGGRGATEAFF
. | TRBJ1-1 | TRBV5-1 | 14 | many | CASSPGDSNTEAFF
. | TRBJ2-7 | TRBV20-1 | 15 | once | CSARDPLTGTYEQYF
TRBD2 | TRBJ2-3 | TRBV28 | 16 | many | CASSFQGLAGVDTQYF
TRBD2 | TRBJ2-7 | TRBV6-1 | 15 | few | CASTHDGGRAPEQYF
. | TRBJ1-1 | TRBV3-1 | 14 | many | CASSQVPGGTEAFF
. | TRBJ2-2 | TRBV6-2/TRBV6-3 | 14 | many | CASSYGLHTGELFF
. | TRBJ1-5 | TRBV28 | 14 | many | CASSRSTGTQPQHF
TRBD2 | TRBJ2-1 | TRBV11-1 | 14 | . | CASSPGLAHNEQFF
. | TRBJ1-5 | TRBV6-1 | 12 | few | CASSEGVQPQHF
TRBD1 | TRBJ2-7 | TRBV11-2 | 14 | many | CASSLDWDRGEQYF
. | TRBJ1-2 | TRBV30 | 14 | many | CAGSKDGINYGYTF
. | TRBJ2-7 | TRBV20-1 | 15 | . | CSARDLTRVFREQYF
. | TRBJ2-1 | TRBV29-1 | 13 | many | CSDNRVTYNEQFF
TRBD2 | TRBJ2-2 | TRBV5-4 | 17 | . | CASSASVAGGVTGELFF
. | TRBJ2-3 | TRBV7-8 | 17 | many | CASSLALVGRGTDTQYF
. | TRBJ2-5 | TRBV27 | 13 | few | CASSPGGWRTQYF
. | TRBJ2-1 | TRBV19 | 13 | . | CASSFRGPGEQFF
TRBD1 | TRBJ2-5 | TRBV12-3/TRBV12-4 | 15 | . | CASRAGTGLLETQYF
. | TRBJ2-1 | TRBV7-2 | 15 | many | CASSLVQGSYNEQFF